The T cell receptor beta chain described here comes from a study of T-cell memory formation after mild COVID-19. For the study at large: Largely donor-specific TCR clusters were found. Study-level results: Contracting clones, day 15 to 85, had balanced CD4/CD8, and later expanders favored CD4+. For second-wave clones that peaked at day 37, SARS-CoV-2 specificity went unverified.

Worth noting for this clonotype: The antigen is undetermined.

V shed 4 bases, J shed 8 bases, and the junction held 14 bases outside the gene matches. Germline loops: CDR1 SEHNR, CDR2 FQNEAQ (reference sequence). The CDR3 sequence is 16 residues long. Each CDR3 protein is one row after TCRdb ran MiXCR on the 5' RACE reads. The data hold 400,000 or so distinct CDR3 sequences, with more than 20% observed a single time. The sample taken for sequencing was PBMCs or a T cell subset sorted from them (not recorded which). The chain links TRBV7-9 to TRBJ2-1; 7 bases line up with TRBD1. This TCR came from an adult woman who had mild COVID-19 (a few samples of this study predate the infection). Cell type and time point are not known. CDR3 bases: TGTGCCAGCAGCTACCCGACAGGGTCTCTAAGGGATGAGCAGTTCTTC. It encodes CASSYPTGSLRDEQFF.